This record concerns one T cell receptor beta chain sequence. Its antigen is not yet known. No base quality values were provided; no much bigger clone lies one nucleotide off. Sequences MNHNS (CDR1) and SASEGT (CDR2) are obtained from the germline V gene. The CDR3 has 14 amino acids, counting the end cysteine and phenylalanine. Solely the CDR3 DNA is kept, with 42 bases framed from the first base. Trimming removed 6 bases from V and 8 bases from J, leaving 17 bases between the germline ends. The entry originates in a study of early T cells in non-severe SARS-CoV-2 infection (dated by TCRdb to the early 2020s). For context, the study as a whole: Bulk RNA from unsorted whole blood was used for TCR sequencing, so alpha and beta chains could not be paired. Overall results and qualifications from the work: VDJdb matching was skewed toward anti-spike CD8 responses and likely underestimated virus-specific expansions, missing private and CD4 specificities.

This was a case-control study nested in a cohort of healthcare workers in London, UK, who had nasopharyngeal swab PCR tests and blood samples taken every week. Healthcare workers were recruited between 23 and 31 March 2020, during the week of the UK lockdown, and were followed weekly for up to about 15 weeks. The library relied on 5' RACE. Instrument used: NextSeq 500. Unique molecular identifiers were attached to individual cDNA molecules in the TCR library protocol so that sequencing error and PCR bias could be corrected. Both TCR alpha and beta chains were sequenced, and tight co-correlation was observed between alpha and beta sequence abundances in each sample. Per the original workflow: V gene, J gene and CDR3 annotation of TCR sequences was performed with Decombinator V4. Expanded TCRs were defined as changing significantly between any two time points under a Poisson model with p below 0.0001. Abundances of TCRs were expressed as counts per million after normalisation to the total number of TCRs sequenced in each sample. MAIT TCRs were defined by TRAV1-2 paired with TRAJ12, TRAJ20 or TRAJ33, and iNKT TCRs by TRAV10 paired with TRAJ18. VDJdb, accessed on 1 November 2021, was searched for TCRs annotated for CMV, EBV and SARS-CoV-2, and TCRs annotated for more than one antigen were excluded. TCRdb applied fastp at Q25 and MiXCR to the public reads, then kept only in-frame beta chains. Rows are combined by CDR3 protein, so each entry shows the most common genes and DNA. The V and J calls reflect TCRdb's pipeline rather than the authors' work. In this sample the table shows about 30,000 distinct CDR3 sequences, under 6.5% of which occur a single time. 13% of the sample comes from the top ten.

This receptor was obtained from an adult who was a healthcare worker with PCR-confirmed SARS-CoV-2 infection or an uninfected control (not recorded which). This sequence uses TRBV6-1 and TRBJ2-1, and perhaps TRBD1 as D gene, on 5 matching bases. Source material: whole blood. The CDR3 is CASRLQANGDEQFF. In nucleotides, the sequence is TGTGCCAGCAGGCTACAGGCCAATGGAGATGAGCAGTTCTTC.